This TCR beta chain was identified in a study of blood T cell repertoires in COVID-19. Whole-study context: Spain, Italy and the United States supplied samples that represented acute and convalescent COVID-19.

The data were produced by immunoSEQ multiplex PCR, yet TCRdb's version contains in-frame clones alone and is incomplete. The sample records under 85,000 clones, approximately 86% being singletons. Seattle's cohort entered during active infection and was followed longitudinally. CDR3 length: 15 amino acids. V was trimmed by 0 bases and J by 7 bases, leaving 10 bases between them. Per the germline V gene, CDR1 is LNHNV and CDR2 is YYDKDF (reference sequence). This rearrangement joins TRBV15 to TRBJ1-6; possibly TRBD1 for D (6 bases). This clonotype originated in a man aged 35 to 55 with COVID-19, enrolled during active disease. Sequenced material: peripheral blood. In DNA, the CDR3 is TGTGCCACCAGCAGAGATACTGGGGGCAATTCACCCCTCCACTTT. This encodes CATSRDTGGNSPLHF.